Below are 28 T cell receptor beta chains sequenced from a single sample in a study of T cell clonality in common variable immunodeficiency. The repertoire was sequenced with immunoSEQ multiplex PCR; TCRdb's copy has only in-frame clones and lacks some. The specimen has about 74,000 clones, none found just once. The sample taken for sequencing was peripheral blood mononuclear cells. These receptors all come from a person aged 18-70 years in good health.

This clone was observed a few times. The sequence runs out 3 residues before the end of the CDR3; the remainder is reconstructed from the germline J gene. The rearrangement links TRBV6-7 to TRBJ1-2, with D uncertain. TRBV6-7 belongs to the ORF category, with a function that is uncertain. This CDR3 is 16 amino acids long. The covered CDR3 bases are TGTGCCAGCAGTTACGTCGAACTAGCGGATTACAATGAC. The encoded protein is CASSYVELADYND. Given in full, the CDR3 is CASSYVELADYNDYTF.

This clone was seen at least ten times. From the germline J gene comes the end of the CDR3, since the read stops 3 residues before it. The gene calls are TRBV5-3 and TRBJ2-3; tentative D call: TRBD1 (5 bases). TRBV5-3 is classed as an ORF, of uncertain function. The CDR3 spans 13 residues. V was clipped by 5 bases and J by 4 bases, with 11 bases between them. The CDR3 loop is CARREAGPDTQYF. The CDR3 bases that were read are TGTGCCAGAAGGGAAGCAGGGCCAGATACG.

This clone was detected many times. The CDR3 end falls 3 residues outside the read, so it is completed with the germline J gene. V and J are TRBV19 and TRBJ2-1; 9 nucleotides line up with TRBD1. There are 15 residues in the CDR3. V gave up 6 bases and J gave up 7 bases; unmatched junction bases: 10. Germline V gene data show CDR1 as LNHDA and CDR2 as SQIVND (reference sequence). CDR3 loop: CASSQQGAAQNEQFF. The CDR3 bases that were read are TGTGCCAGTAGCCAACAGGGGGCAGCGCAAAATGAG. Looking up the rest from reference TRBV19 and TRBJ2-1 gives the full variable domain: DGGITQSPKYLFRKEGQNVTLSCEQNLNHDAMYWYRQDPGQGLRLIYYSQIVNDFQKGDIAEGYSVSREKKESFPLTVTSAQKNPTAFYLCASSQQGAAQNEQFFGPGTRLTVL.

The table lists this clone with many counts. The sequenced fragment ends 3 residues before the CDR3 boundary, so the rest is inferred from the germline J gene. V usage is TRBV19 and J usage is TRBJ2-3, with a tentative D call TRBD1 (6 bases). Trimming removed 3 bases from V and 3 bases from J, with 7 bases in between. The CDR3 is 13 residues long. Germline assignment: CDR1 LNHDA and CDR2 SQIVND (reference sequence). CDR3 amino acids: CASSMGHTDTQYF. The CDR3 bases that were read are TGTGCCAGTAGTATGGGACATACAGATACG.

This clone has ten or more counts. With the read ending 3 residues before the CDR3 end, the germline J gene is used to fill in that end. The chain links TRBV5-6 to TRBJ2-1, with D maybe TRBD2 (6 bases). This CDR3 comprises 15 residues. Germline V gives CDR1 SGHDT, CDR2 YYEEEE. V was shortened by 2 bases and J by 0 bases, with 9 bases between the two germline ends. CDR3 region: CASSLLASSYNEQFF. The DNA read from the CDR3 is TGTGCCAGCAGCTTACTAGCTAGCTCCTACAATGAG.

This clone was recorded at least ten times. With the read ending 3 residues before the CDR3 end, the germline J gene is used to fill in that end. This rearrangement joins TRBV29-1 to TRBJ2-2; 7 bases fit TRBD2. The length of the CDR3 is 13 residues. In germline, CDR1 is SQVTM, CDR2 ANQGSEA. The V segment lost 6 bases and the J segment 1 base; nucleotides outside the gene matches: 2. The part of the CDR3 DNA that was read is TGCAGCGTGCAGCGGGAGAACACCGGGGAG. This translates into CSVQRENTGE. The full-length CDR3 reads as CSVQRENTGELFF.

This clone has ten or more counts. The CDR3 end falls 3 residues outside the read, so it is completed with the germline J gene. The chain has TRBV3-1 (or the pseudogene TRBV3-2) and TRBJ2-7, with 8 bases that match TRBD2. Trimming at V came to 3 bases and at J to 3 bases, leaving 16 bases not matched to a gene. Germline CDR1 and CDR2: LGHDT and YNNKEL (reference sequence). The CDR3 extends over 18 amino acids. The CDR3 bases that were read are TGTGCCAGCAGCCACAAAGGACTAGCTAGGGGTGTCGTCTACGAG. It yields the protein CASSHKGLARGVVYE. The full CDR3 protein is CASSHKGLARGVVYEQYF.

This clone appeared many times. The sequenced fragment ends 3 residues before the CDR3 boundary, so the rest is inferred from the germline J gene. This chain uses TRBV5-1 with TRBJ2-3, with D unresolved. Germline-derived CDR1 and CDR2 are SGHRS and YFSETQ. The germline V and J ends were trimmed by 0 bases and 4 bases, with 12 bases remaining between them. CDR3 length: 15 amino acids. Incomplete CDR3 DNA: TGCGCCAGCAGCTTGGACCGTACCATAGCAGATACG. Amino acids: CASSLDRTIADT. The full CDR3 reads CASSLDRTIADTQYF. The full variable domain, with the rest looked up from reference TRBV5-1 and TRBJ2-3, is KAGVTQTPRYLIKTRGQQVTLSCSPISGHRSVSWYQQTPGQGLQFLFEYFSETQRNKGNFPGRFSGRQFSNSRSEMNVSTLELGDSALYLCASSLDRTIADTQYFGPGTRLTVL.

In this sample, this clone turned up many times. The CDR3 end falls 3 residues outside the read, so it is completed with the germline J gene. The chain is built from TRBV4-1 and TRBJ2-3, with D hard to call. Germline-derived CDR1 and CDR2 are MGHRA and YSYEKL. The CDR3 is 12 amino acids. With 3 bases removed from V and 4 bases from J, the gap between germline ends came to 5 bases. The CDR3 here is CASSHPADTQYF. The DNA read from the CDR3 is TGCGCCAGCAGCCATCCCGCAGATACG.

In its sample, this clone was seen many times. The read halts 3 residues ahead of the CDR3 end, with the missing end drawn from the germline J gene. V is TRBV7-9 and J is TRBJ2-3, with 8 nucleotides matching TRBD1. The CDR3 consists of 15 residues. V dropped 5 bases and J dropped 0; count of bases not matched to a gene: 4. The germline gives CDR1 SEHNR, CDR2 FQNEAQ (reference sequence). The DNA read from the CDR3 is TGTGCCAGCAGCAATCAGGGGGCGAGCACAGATACG. This encodes CASSNQGASTDT. The whole CDR3 reads CASSNQGASTDTQYF. Using reference TRBV7-9 and TRBJ2-3 for the parts outside the CDR3, the full variable domain is DTGVSQNPRHKITKRGQNVTFRCDPISEHNRLYWYRQTLGQGPEFLTYFQNEAQLEKSRLLSDRFSAERPKGSFSTLEIQRTEQGDSAMYLCASSNQGASTDTQYFGPGTRLTVL.

This clone was observed at least ten times. From the germline J gene comes the end of the CDR3, since the read stops 3 residues before it. The rearrangement links TRBV6-2 or TRBV6-3 to TRBJ2-5; 7 nucleotides line up with TRBD2. The V segment lost 1 base and the J segment 5 bases; nucleotides outside the gene matches: 10. Germline CDR1 reads MNHEY; CDR2 reads SVGEGT. The CDR3 consists of 16 residues. CDR3 bases read: TGTGCCAGCAGTTACTTGGCGGGAGAAGTCGGCGAGACC. Translated: CASSYLAGEVGET. The full CDR3 is CASSYLAGEVGETQYF.

This clone was seen ten or more times. The read terminates 3 residues ahead of where the CDR3 ends, so the germline J gene completes it. The J gene is TRBJ2-1, the V gene TRBV6-7; 8 bases agree with TRBD2. TRBV6-7 is treated as an ORF (open reading frame) with a function not yet certain. This CDR3 comprises 20 residues. Trimming removed 2 bases from V and 9 bases from J; junction bases left unmatched: 24. CDR3 bases read: TGTGCCAGCAGTTACCGACGACCGGGACTAGTACCCAGTCGGGGGGCTGAG. It specifies CASSYRRPGLVPSRGAE. The full CDR3 sequence reads CASSYRRPGLVPSRGAEQFF.

This clone was seen more than once but under ten times. The CDR3 end falls 3 residues outside the read, so it is completed with the germline J gene. V is TRBV7-2 and J is TRBJ2-7; 11 positions match TRBD2. Germline assignment: CDR1 SGHTA and CDR2 FQGNSA. Losses at the gene ends were 4 bases for V and 5 bases for J; bases not matched to a gene: 7. There are 15 residues in the CDR3. The covered CDR3 bases are TGTGCCAGCAGCTCGGCTAGCGGGAGGTCCAACGAG. The encoded protein is CASSSASGRSNE. From start to end, the CDR3 is CASSSASGRSNEQYF.

This clone was seen at least ten times. The missing CDR3 end, 3 residues past where the read stops, is filled in from the germline J gene. The chain links TRBV6-1 to TRBJ1-2; no clear D gene. In germline, CDR1 is MNHNS, CDR2 SASEGT. Trimming pared 4 bases from V and 4 bases from J, leaving 7 bases between. The CDR3 totals 12 residues. The sequenced part of the CDR3 DNA is TGTGCCAGCAGTGGAGGGTCCTATGGC. This translates into CASSGGSYG. The CDR3 as a whole reads CASSGGSYGYTF.

In its sample, this clone was seen many times. The read halts 3 residues ahead of the CDR3 end, with the missing end drawn from the germline J gene. V gene TRBV7-6 combines with J gene TRBJ1-6; no reliable D call. From germline, CDR1 is SGHVS and CDR2 FNYEAQ. V was cut by 1 base and J by 9 bases, with 10 bases left in between. This CDR3 is built from 14 residues. CDR3 amino acids: CASSLGGLGSPLHF. CDR3 DNA (partial): TGTGCCAGCAGCTTAGGAGGGCTTGGTTCACCC.

This clone was observed at least ten times. The sequence runs out 3 residues before the end of the CDR3; the remainder is reconstructed from the germline J gene. The chain recombines TRBV6-2 or TRBV6-3 with TRBJ2-7, with TRBD2 matching over 7 bases. From germline, CDR1 is MNHEY and CDR2 SVGEGT. The CDR3 runs 14 residues. The ends lost 2 bases at V and 3 bases at J; junction bases unmatched: 4. Partial CDR3 DNA: TGTGCCAGCAGTTACGTAGCGGGCAGCTACGAG. Its protein is CASSYVAGSYE. The CDR3 reads in full as CASSYVAGSYEQYF.

This clone was seen repeatedly, ten times or more. Sequencing ends 3 residues short of the CDR3 end; the germline J gene provides the rest. The V and J genes are TRBV7-6 and TRBJ2-2, with TRBD2 matching 10 bases. CDR1 SGHVS and CDR2 FNYEAQ come from the germline V gene. The CDR3 has 15 residues. V shed 4 bases, J shed 6 bases, and the junction held 5 bases outside the gene matches. The covered CDR3 bases are TGTGCCAGCAGCTCGACTAGCGGGTCGGCCGGGGAG. Its protein product is CASSSTSGSAGE. The whole CDR3 region reads CASSSTSGSAGELFF.

There are many counts of this clone. Sequencing ends 3 residues short of the CDR3 end; the germline J gene provides the rest. The gene calls are TRBV20-1 and TRBJ2-7; 7 bases align to TRBD1. Germline V CDR1 and CDR2: DFQATT, SNEGSKA (reference sequence). The V and J ends lost 8 bases and 2 bases, in that order; junction bases with no gene match: 9. The CDR3 loop spans 13 amino acids. CDR3 in amino acids: CSPHGTEAYEQYF. The covered CDR3 bases are TGCAGTCCCCACGGGACAGAAGCCTACGAG.

This clone was seen at least ten times. The read comes to an end 3 residues before the CDR3 does, leaving the germline J gene to fill in the end. V and J are TRBV27 and TRBJ2-7; 7 bases map to TRBD1. The CDR3 runs 16 residues. V shed 5 bases and J 2 bases; nucleotides not matched to a gene: 12. Germline V gives CDR1 MNHEY, CDR2 SMNVEV (reference sequence). This chain's CDR3 is CASSGRNRGLTYEQYF. Partial CDR3 DNA: TGTGCCAGCAGTGGACGGAACAGGGGTTTGACCTACGAG.

This clone was picked up many times. The sequenced fragment ends 3 residues before the CDR3 boundary, so the rest is inferred from the germline J gene. The chain uses TRBV7-3 and TRBJ2-3; 12 bases fit TRBD2. Germline-derived CDR1 and CDR2 are SGHTA and FQGTGA. CDR3 length: 15 residues. Trimming took 2 bases from V and 4 from J; bases not matched to a gene: 1. The covered CDR3 bases are TGTGCCAGCAGCTTAGGACTAGCGGGATCAGATACG. Amino acids: CASSLGLAGSDT. The complete CDR3 sequence is CASSLGLAGSDTQYF.

This clone was recorded at least ten times. The read ends 3 residues early relative to the CDR3; the germline J gene fills the gap. The chain joins TRBV7-8 to TRBJ2-7; D possibly corresponds to TRBD2 (5 bases). The ends were cut back, 5 bases at V and 0 bases at J, with 14 bases in the middle. The CDR3 loop spans 15 amino acids. The germline V gene encodes CDR1 SGHVS and CDR2 FQNEAQ. Incomplete CDR3 DNA: TGTGCCAGCAGCCTGGGGTCTAGCCACTCCTACGAG. Encoded protein: CASSLGSSHSYE. The complete CDR3 protein is CASSLGSSHSYEQYF. Full variable domain (rest looked up from reference TRBV7-8 and TRBJ2-7): GAGVSQSPRYKVAKRGQDVALRCDPISGHVSLFWYQQALGQGPEFLTYFQNEAQLDKSGLPSDRFFAERPEGSVSTLKIQRTQQEDSAVYLCASSLGSSHSYEQYFGPGTRLTVT.

This clone was counted at least ten times. CDR3 DNA, as far as it was read: TGTGCCAGCAGCGTATCCTTGGCGACATCCTCCTACAATGAG. Translated, it gives CASSVSLATSSYNE. The entire CDR3 reads CASSVSLATSSYNEQFF. The chain uses TRBV9 and TRBJ2-1; D gene unclear. The sequenced fragment ends 3 residues before the CDR3 boundary, so the rest is inferred from the germline J gene. This CDR3 has 17 amino acids. Trimming shortened V by 1 base and J by 0 bases, and 14 bases separated the two germline ends. Germline V gives CDR1 SGDLS, CDR2 YYNGEE.

In this sample, this clone turned up many times. The sequenced fragment ends 3 residues before the CDR3 boundary, so the rest is inferred from the germline J gene. This chain uses TRBV6-1 with TRBJ2-5; possibly TRBD1 for D (5 bases). CDR1 MNHNS and CDR2 SASEGT come from the germline V gene. V dropped 4 bases and J dropped 4 bases, with 16 bases sitting between them. This CDR3 is built from 15 residues. This chain's CDR3 is CASSATGVPGETQYF. Partial CDR3 DNA: TGTGCCAGCAGTGCAACAGGCGTACCGGGAGAGACC.

This clone was found many times. The read falls 3 residues short of the CDR3 end, and the missing part is taken from the germline J gene. The chain couples TRBV28 to TRBJ2-7; D is possibly TRBD1 (7 bases). The germline CDR1 and CDR2 sequences are MDHEN and SYDVKM. V lost 5 bases to trimming and J lost 4 bases, with 30 bases between them. The CDR3 is 19 residues long. CDR3 protein: CASSHPLGKQGRLSYEQYF. CDR3 DNA, as far as it was read: TGTGCCAGCAGTCACCCCCTTGGAAAACAGGGGAGGCTTTCGTACGAG.

In this sample, this clone turned up many times. With the read ending 3 residues before the CDR3 end, the germline J gene is used to fill in that end. This chain uses TRBV5-4 with TRBJ1-1; 7 bases are a match to TRBD1. The CDR3 sequence is 14 residues long. After removal of 3 bases from V and 3 bases from J, the junction contained 5 bases not matched to a gene. Germline loops: CDR1 SGHNT, CDR2 YYREEE (reference sequence). CDR3 bases read: TGTGCCAGCAGCTCGGGGGACAGTCACACTGAA. Its protein is CASSSGDSHTE. The full CDR3 is CASSSGDSHTEAFF.

This clone appeared many times. The part of the CDR3 DNA that was read is TGTGCCAGCAGCCCGGGACAGATCCAAGAGACC. This codes for CASSPGQIQET. The complete CDR3 reads CASSPGQIQETQYF. The chain links TRBV5-4 to TRBJ2-5; 7 bases align to TRBD1. The read ends 3 residues before the CDR3 terminus; that terminus is restored from the germline J gene. The CDR3 contains 14 residues. Per germline, CDR1 SGHNT and CDR2 YYREEE (reference sequence). With V trimmed by 4 bases and J by 1 base, 4 bases remained unmatched.

This clone was detected many times. With the read ending 3 residues before the CDR3 end, the germline J gene is used to fill in that end. The J gene is TRBJ1-2, the V gene TRBV2; D is unresolved. Germline loops: CDR1 SNHLY, CDR2 FYNNEI. There are 10 residues in the CDR3. CDR3 sequence reads: CARRGSGYTF. CDR3 DNA, as far as it was read: TGTGCCAGAAGAGGGTCGGGC.

This clone was seen ten or more times. The read gets to within 3 residues of the CDR3 end, and the germline J gene fills in the rest. This chain connects TRBV10-1 to TRBJ2-2, with 7 positions matching TRBD1. V gave up 6 bases and J gave up 5 bases; unmatched junction bases: 12. The CDR3 runs to 16 residues. Germline V gene sequence: CDR1 WNHNN, CDR2 SYGVQD (reference sequence). The CDR3 loop is CASRKTDRVGTGELFF. The covered CDR3 bases are TGCGCCAGCAGGAAGACAGACAGGGTTGGAACCGGGGAG.